The 29 T cell receptor beta chains below come from one sample, sequenced in a study of graft-versus-host responses after intestinal transplantation. The protocol was immunoSEQ multiplex PCR, while the TCRdb copy is restricted to in-frame clones and leaves out a portion. The sample lists over 65,000 clones; 92% were seen once. This material consisted of PBMCs, taken 98 days after intestinal transplantation. Receptors were obtained from a human patient who received an intestinal transplant, so some T cells may come from the graft donor.

The chain carries TRBV11-3 and TRBJ1-1, with D unresolved. V was trimmed by 3 bases and J by 4 bases, leaving 12 bases between them. The CDR3 extends over 14 amino acids. Germline loops: CDR1 SGHNT, CDR2 YENEEA. CDR3 bases: TGTGCCAGCAGCTTTATTGGGCATGGCACTGAAGCTTTCTTT. It translates to CASSFIGHGTEAFF.

The CDR3 loop is CASSLGTSTDTQYF. The CDR3, as DNA: TGTGCCAGCAGCTTGGGCACATCAACAGATACGCAGTATTTT. The V call is TRBV5-4, the J call TRBJ2-3; D call uncertain. The V gene's germline CDR1 is SGHNT and CDR2 YYREEE (reference sequence). The ends were cut back, 0 bases at V and 3 bases at J, with 8 bases in the middle. CDR3 length: 14 amino acids.

This chain joins TRBV2 and TRBJ1-5; D unclear. V lost 2 bases, J lost 9 bases, and 14 bases lay in between. Germline V gene sequence: CDR1 SNHLY, CDR2 FYNNEI. This CDR3 has 14 residues. As DNA, the CDR3 is TGTGCCAGCAGTGAACTAGAGGTCCCGAGGCCCCAGCATTTT. It is translated as CASSELEVPRPQHF.

This clone has only one observation. This chain links TRBV7-2 with TRBJ2-7, with 7 bases lining up with TRBD2. Germline V gives CDR1 SGHTA, CDR2 FQGNSA. This CDR3 is built from 14 residues. Germline trimming cut 3 bases from V and 0 bases from J; bases unmatched to any gene: 2. CDR3: CASSFQRDSYEQYF. CDR3 in DNA: TGTGCCAGCAGCTTCCAGCGGGACTCCTACGAGCAGTACTTC.

The chain is built from TRBV4-1 and TRBJ2-1; D ambiguous. The CDR3 has 12 residues. CDR1 is MGHRA and CDR2 is YSYEKL in the germline V gene. Trimming left V 1 base short and J 8 bases short, with 6 bases between. The chain's CDR3 is CASSQVSDEQFF. CDR3 DNA: TGCGCCAGCAGCCAAGTATCCGATGAGCAGTTCTTC.

V is TRBV6-5 and J is TRBJ2-2; D tentatively fits TRBD1 or TRBD2 (5 bases each). CDR1 and CDR2 from the germline V gene are MNHEY and SVGAGI. CDR3 size: 14 residues. Trimming removed 5 bases from V and 6 bases from J, with 13 bases in between. The CDR3 region has the DNA TGTGCCAGCAGTCAACTGGGGGATTCCGGGGAGCTGTTTTTT. It yields the protein CASSQLGDSGELFF.

This clone was seen a few times. V usage is TRBV6-5 and J usage is TRBJ2-7; 7 bases fit TRBD1. The germline V gene encodes CDR1 MNHEY and CDR2 SVGAGI. Trimming cost V 0 bases and J 1 base; bases outside gene matches: 3. The CDR3 spans 15 residues. In nucleotides, the CDR3 is TGTGCCAGCAGTTACTCCTCGACAGGGTCCTACGAGCAGTACTTC. Protein: CASSYSSTGSYEQYF.

The chain couples TRBV4-1 to TRBJ1-3, with D tentatively TRBD1 (5 bases). Germline assignment: CDR1 MGHRA and CDR2 YSYEKL. Deletions cut 2 bases from V and 4 bases from J, with 9 bases between. There are 14 residues in the CDR3. The CDR3 is CASSQLGDGNTIYF. The DNA of the CDR3 is TGCGCCAGCAGCCAACTGGGGGACGGAAACACCATATATTTT.

The chain recombines TRBV30 with TRBJ1-4; TRBD1 matches at 7 bases. J gave up 3 bases and V 3 bases, and 7 bases lay outside the gene matches. The CDR3 runs to 15 residues. Looked up from germline, CDR1 is GTSNPN and CDR2 is SVGIG (reference sequence). The CDR3 reads CAWSLPTGPNEKLFF. The CDR3 coding sequence is TGTGCCTGGAGCCTACCGACAGGGCCTAATGAAAAACTGTTTTTT.

This clone has a handful of counts. The rearrangement joins TRBV10-3 to TRBJ2-7, with D unclear. The CDR3 has 13 amino acids. V shed 0 bases and J shed 5 bases, with 8 bases lying between them. CDR1 ENHRY and CDR2 SYGVKD come from the germline V gene. The CDR3 here is CAISESNSHEQYF. CDR3 in DNA: TGTGCCATCAGTGAGTCGAACAGCCACGAGCAGTACTTC.

This rearrangement joins TRBV6-1 to TRBJ2-3; D is ambiguous. The CDR3 is 11 residues long. V lost 0 bases and J lost 8, with 3 bases in between. Germline V CDR1 and CDR2: MNHNS, SASEGT. This CDR3 is CASSEAGTQYF. The CDR3, as DNA: TGTGCCAGCAGTGAAGCGGGTACGCAGTATTTT.

This chain uses TRBV25-1 with TRBJ2-7, with TRBD1 matching 9 bases. The ends lost 10 bases at V and 1 base at J; junction bases unmatched: 5. Per germline, CDR1 MGHDK and CDR2 SYGVNS. The CDR3 loop spans 13 amino acids. The CDR3 here is CATTGGLSYEQYF. The CDR3 region has the DNA TGTGCCACCACAGGGGGCCTTTCCTACGAGCAGTACTTC.

The rearrangement joins TRBV18 to TRBJ1-1; tentative D call: TRBD1 (6 bases). CDR1 is KGHSH, CDR2 LQKENI, per germline. The CDR3 covers 14 residues. V lost 4 bases and J 1 base, leaving 10 bases between the germline ends. The CDR3 sequence: CASSRMGQNTEAFF. The CDR3 nucleotides are TGTGCCAGCTCACGCATGGGACAGAACACTGAAGCTTTCTTT.

The chain uses TRBV2 and TRBJ2-3, with D maybe TRBD2 (5 bases). This CDR3 contains 14 residues. Between the trimmed V and J ends, which lost 1 base and 0 bases, there was a span of 5 bases. Germline loops: CDR1 SNHLY, CDR2 FYNNEI. DNA for the CDR3: TGTGCCAGCAGTGAAGGAGGGAGCACAGATACGCAGTATTTT. It codes for CASSEGGSTDTQYF.

This chain joins TRBV10-3 and TRBJ1-1; D not certain. The CDR3 loop spans 14 amino acids. Germline CDR1 ENHRY, CDR2 SYGVKD. Trimming took off 4 bases at V and 1 base at J, with 10 bases between the two ends. CDR3 nucleotides: TGTGCCATCAGTGCTCCTGGGTCGAACACTGAAGCTTTCTTT. Protein product: CAISAPGSNTEAFF.

The chain carries TRBV9 and TRBJ2-1, with 9 bases identical to TRBD2. Trimming cost V 1 base and J 7 bases; bases outside gene matches: 6. The length of the CDR3 is 15 residues. Germline V gene lookup returns CDR1 SGDLS and CDR2 YYNGEE. This chain's CDR3 is CASSVMTSGSNEQFF. The CDR3 DNA reads as TGTGCCAGCAGCGTAATGACTAGCGGATCTAATGAGCAGTTCTTC.

This clone was observed a few times. The chain is built from TRBV6-1 and TRBJ2-7, with D perhaps matching TRBD1 or TRBD2 (5 bases each). Germline V gene data show CDR1 as MNHNS and CDR2 as SASEGT. CDR3 length equals 13 residues. Trimming pared 5 bases from V and 7 bases from J, leaving 15 bases between. The CDR3: CASSPTGPGEQYF. CDR3 bases: TGTGCCAGCAGTCCGACGGGGCCGGGAGAGCAGTACTTC.

The V call is TRBV6-5, the J call TRBJ2-5; no definite D call. Germline assignment: CDR1 MNHEY and CDR2 SVGAGI. V was clipped by 8 bases and J by 4 bases, with 8 bases between them. This CDR3 spans 11 amino acids. The CDR3, as DNA: TGTGCCAGCGGCTCAGGAGAGACCCAGTACTTC. Its translation is CASGSGETQYF.

The V and J genes are TRBV9 and TRBJ2-1, with 8 bases aligning to TRBD2. This CDR3 spans 15 amino acids. The V and J ends lost 0 bases and 4 bases, in that order; junction bases with no gene match: 3. Germline V gene data show CDR1 as SGDLS and CDR2 as YYNGEE. The CDR3 DNA sequence: TGTGCCAGCAGCGTAGAAGCGGGAGAGTACAATGAGCAGTTCTTC. Translating gives CASSVEAGEYNEQFF.

With respect to this clone: The junction differs from germline at one of its ends, possibly a read error. This sample includes further DNA sequences coding for the same CDR3. This chain uses TRBV7-6 with TRBJ1-2; TRBD1 aligns across 7 bases. The germline V gene encodes CDR1 SGHVS and CDR2 FNYEAQ. The CDR3 consists of 15 residues. CDR3 sequence: CASSLEQGGGYGYTF. The CDR3 nucleotides read TGCGCCAGCAGCTTAGAGCAAGGGGGCGGCTATGGCTACACCTTC.

The rearrangement joins TRBV27 to TRBJ2-1; 9 bases align to TRBD2. CDR1 and CDR2 (germline): MNHEY, SMNVEV (reference sequence). The CDR3 contains 17 residues. Unmatched junction bases numbered 9, after V lost 1 base and J lost 5 bases. CDR3 DNA sequence: TGTGCCAGCAGTTTATTATCGGTTCTAGCGGGGAACAATGAGCAGTTCTTC. Its translation: CASSLLSVLAGNNEQFF.

Written as DNA, the CDR3 is TGTGCCAGCAGTTGGGGACAGGGGGTATATGGCGAGCAGTACTTC. This codes for CASSWGQGVYGEQYF. The chain links TRBV27 to TRBJ2-7; TRBD1 agrees at 11 bases. This CDR3 comprises 15 residues. Germline V gives CDR1 MNHEY, CDR2 SMNVEV (reference sequence). V gave up 4 bases and J gave up 6 bases; unmatched junction bases: 8.

CDR3 sequence reads: CASRIGGRDYGYTF. The DNA for the CDR3 is TGTGCCAGCAGGATCGGGGGGAGGGACTATGGCTACACCTTC. The chain employs TRBV21-1 and TRBJ1-2. TRBV21-1 represents a pseudogene. This CDR3 has 14 residues.

V usage is TRBV6-5 and J usage is TRBJ1-6; maybe TRBD1 (5 bases). Per the germline V gene, CDR1 is MNHEY and CDR2 is SVGAGI. This CDR3 comprises 12 residues. Trimming stripped 8 bases from V and 7 bases from J, with 9 bases between. This chain's CDR3 is CASGEGNSPLHF. The CDR3 bases are TGTGCCAGCGGAGAGGGGAATTCACCCCTCCACTTT.

The chain recombines TRBV5-1 with TRBJ2-3; TRBD1 is a possible D gene (6 bases). The CDR3 contains 14 residues. V was pared by 0 bases and J by 1 base, with 6 bases between. Germline V gene lookup returns CDR1 SGHRS and CDR2 YFSETQ. In DNA form, the CDR3 reads TGCGCCAGCAGCTTGGCAGGGGGCACAGATACGCAGTATTTT. Translated, it gives CASSLAGGTDTQYF.

The chain employs TRBV11-2 and TRBJ2-1, with D possibly TRBD2 on 6 matching bases. The V and J ends lost 2 bases and 1 base respectively, with 12 bases between them. Germline-derived CDR1 and CDR2 are SGHAT and FQNNGV. The CDR3 is 16 amino acids. This chain's CDR3 is CASSLFAGSSYNEQFF. In nucleotides, the CDR3 is TGTGCCAGCAGCTTATTTGCCGGGAGTTCCTACAATGAGCAGTTCTTC.

This clone was observed a handful of times. The V gene is TRBV4-1, the J gene TRBJ2-7; perhaps TRBD1 as D (7 bases). Looked up from germline, CDR1 is MGHRA and CDR2 is YSYEKL. V was cut by 0 bases and J by 0 bases, with 21 bases left in between. This CDR3 is 19 amino acids long. CDR3: CASSQDREPGQRSSYEQYF. Here the CDR3 DNA reads TGCGCCAGCAGCCAAGATCGGGAGCCGGGACAGAGAAGCTCCTACGAGCAGTACTTC.

The chain uses TRBV5-5 and TRBJ2-1; TRBD2 aligns across 9 bases. V was clipped by 2 bases and J by 0 bases; unmatched bases: 3. Germline CDR1 and CDR2: SGHKS and YYEKEE (reference sequence). The CDR3 has 16 residues. The chain's CDR3 is CASSFQREVSYNEQFF. In DNA, the CDR3 is TGTGCCAGCAGCTTCCAGCGGGAGGTCTCCTACAATGAGCAGTTCTTC.

The V call is TRBV13, the J call TRBJ1-1; D gene unclear. V lost 8 bases and J lost 6, with 16 bases in between. The CDR3 runs to 13 residues. Germline CDR1 PRHDT, CDR2 FYEKMQ (reference sequence). CDR3 amino acids: CASLTANGAEAFF. Here the CDR3 DNA reads TGTGCCAGCCTGACTGCTAATGGGGCTGAAGCTTTCTTT.